This TCR beta chain was sequenced in a study of T cells in Graves' hyperthyroidism and ophthalmopathy. Study findings and constraints: A model of 13 V-J pairs discriminated ophthalmopathy from stable hyperthyroidism. Among thyroid clonotypes expanded above 0.001, most also appeared in blood.

Notes on this clonotype: The antigen remains undetermined.

On the basis of clinical symptoms, serum thyroxine and TRAb, thyroid ultrasound and orbital computed tomography, diagnoses were made. The investigators amplified TCR beta CDR3 regions from RNA transcripts. Using the HTBI primer set, a first-round RT-PCR was run on the TCR CDR3. TCRdb ran MiXCR on the multiplex PCR reads and lists one entry per CDR3 protein. The sample shows roughly 580,000 distinct CDR3 sequences, roughly 50% of them seen only once. The V segment lost 6 bases and the J segment 6 bases; nucleotides outside the gene matches: 5. The germline V gene encodes CDR1 SQVTM and CDR2 ANQGSEA. CDR3 size: 11 residues.

Input material: peripheral blood or thyroid tissue (not recorded which). The sequence was collected from a woman younger than 35 with Graves' hyperthyroidism. The chain recombines TRBV29-1 with TRBJ2-7; 7 nucleotides agree with TRBD2. The CDR3 loop is CSVWEGREQYF. CDR3 nucleotide sequence: TGCAGCGTATGGGAGGGACGCGAGCAGTACTTC.